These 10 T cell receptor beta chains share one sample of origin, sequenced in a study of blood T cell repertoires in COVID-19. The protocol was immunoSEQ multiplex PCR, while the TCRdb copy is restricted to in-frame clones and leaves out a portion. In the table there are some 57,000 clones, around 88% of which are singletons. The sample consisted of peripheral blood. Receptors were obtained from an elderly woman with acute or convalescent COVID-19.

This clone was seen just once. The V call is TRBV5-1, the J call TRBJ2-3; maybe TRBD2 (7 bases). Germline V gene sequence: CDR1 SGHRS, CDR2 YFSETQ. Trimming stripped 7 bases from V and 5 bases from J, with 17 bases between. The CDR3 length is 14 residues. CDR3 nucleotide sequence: TGCGCCAGCCGCAACGGGGGGCCGGGAGATACGCAGTATTTT. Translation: CASRNGGPGDTQYF.

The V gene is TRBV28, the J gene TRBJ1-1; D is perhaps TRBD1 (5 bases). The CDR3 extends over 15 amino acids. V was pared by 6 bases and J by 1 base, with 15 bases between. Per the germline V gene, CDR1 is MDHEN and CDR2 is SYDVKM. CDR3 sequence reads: CASRPRGTSNTEAFF. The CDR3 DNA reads TGTGCCAGCAGACCCCGTGGGACTTCGAACACTGAAGCTTTCTTT.

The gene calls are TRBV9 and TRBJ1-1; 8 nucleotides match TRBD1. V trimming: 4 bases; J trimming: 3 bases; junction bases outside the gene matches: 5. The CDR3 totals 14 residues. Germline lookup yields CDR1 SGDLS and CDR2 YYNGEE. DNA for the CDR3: TGTGCCAGCAGCCAAACAGGGGGAGACACTGAAGCTTTCTTT. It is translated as CASSQTGGDTEAFF.

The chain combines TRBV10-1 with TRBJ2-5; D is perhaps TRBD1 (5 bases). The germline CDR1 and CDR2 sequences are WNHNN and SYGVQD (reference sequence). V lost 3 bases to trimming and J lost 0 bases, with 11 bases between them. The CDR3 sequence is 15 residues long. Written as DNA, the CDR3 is TGCGCCAGCAGTGATGGGGCGACGTACCAAGAGACCCAGTACTTC. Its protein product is CASSDGATYQETQYF.

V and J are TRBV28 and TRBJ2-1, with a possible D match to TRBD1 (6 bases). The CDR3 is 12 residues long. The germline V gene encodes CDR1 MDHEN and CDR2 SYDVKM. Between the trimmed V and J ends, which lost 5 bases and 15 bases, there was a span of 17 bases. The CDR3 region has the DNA TGTGCCAGCAGTAGCTCACAGGGTGGGTGGTTCTTC. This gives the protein CASSSSQGGWFF.

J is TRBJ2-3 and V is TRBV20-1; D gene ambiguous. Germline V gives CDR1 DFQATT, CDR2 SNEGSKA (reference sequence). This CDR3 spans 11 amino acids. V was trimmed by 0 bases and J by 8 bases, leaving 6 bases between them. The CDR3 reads CSARDLSTQYF. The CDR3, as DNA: TGCAGTGCTAGAGATCTAAGTACGCAGTATTTT.

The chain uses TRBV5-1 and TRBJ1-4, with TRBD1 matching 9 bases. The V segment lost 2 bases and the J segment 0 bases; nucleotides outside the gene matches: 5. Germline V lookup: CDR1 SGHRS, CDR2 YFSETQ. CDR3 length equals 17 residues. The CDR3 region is CASSFGQGPTTNEKLFF. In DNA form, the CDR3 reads TGCGCCAGCAGCTTTGGACAGGGGCCTACAACTAATGAAAAACTGTTTTTT.

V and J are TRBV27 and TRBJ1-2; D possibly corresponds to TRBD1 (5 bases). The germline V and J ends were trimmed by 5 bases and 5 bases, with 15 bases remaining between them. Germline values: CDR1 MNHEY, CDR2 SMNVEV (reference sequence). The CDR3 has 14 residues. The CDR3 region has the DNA TGTGCCAGCAGTCCGATTCGGGGGAATTATGGCTACACCTTC. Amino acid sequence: CASSPIRGNYGYTF.

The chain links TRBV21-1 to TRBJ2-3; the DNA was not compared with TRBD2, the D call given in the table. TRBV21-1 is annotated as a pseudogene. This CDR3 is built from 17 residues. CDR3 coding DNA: TGTGCCAGCAGCAAAAATCGAGCGGGAGAGTGCACAGATACGCAGTATTTT. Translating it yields CASSKNRAGECTDTQYF.

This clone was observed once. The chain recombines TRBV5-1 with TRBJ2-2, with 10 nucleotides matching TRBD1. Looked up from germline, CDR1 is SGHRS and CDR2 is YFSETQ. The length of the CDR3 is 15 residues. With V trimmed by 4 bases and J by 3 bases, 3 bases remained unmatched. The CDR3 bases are TGCGCCAGCAGCCCCGGGACAGGGGACACCGGGGAGCTGTTTTTT. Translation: CASSPGTGDTGELFF. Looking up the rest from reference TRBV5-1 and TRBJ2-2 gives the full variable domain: KAGVTQTPRYLIKTRGQQVTLSCSPISGHRSVSWYQQTPGQGLQFLFEYFSETQRNKGNFPGRFSGRQFSNSRSEMNVSTLELGDSALYLCASSPGTGDTGELFFGEGSRLTVL.